The 4 T cell receptor beta chains below all came from one sample that was sequenced in a study of CD8+ T cells in alopecia areata. Extracted RNA was reverse transcribed into cDNA, the sequencing template. Sequencing used immunoSEQ multiplex PCR; TCRdb keeps in-frame clones, though not all of them. The repertoire holds some 15,000 clones, with about 61% as singletons. Both peripheral blood and punch biopsies of lesional scalp skin were obtained from patients who had alopecia areata. Sequenced material: skin. The origin of the receptors is a human donor with alopecia areata.

The sample holds one count of this clone. This rearrangement joins TRBV4-1 to TRBJ1-5; a weak D match, TRBD1 (6 bases). Germline assignment: CDR1 MGHRA and CDR2 YSYEKL. Trimming removed 4 bases at V and 0 bases at J, with 10 bases between. This CDR3 region has 15 residues. In DNA, the CDR3 is TGCGCCAGCAGCCCGGACAGCTTTAGCAATCAGCCCCAGCATTTT. It is translated as CASSPDSFSNQPQHF.

This chain uses TRBV29-1 with TRBJ1-2, with no clear D. The CDR3 totals 13 residues. The V gene lost 4 bases and the J gene lost 7 bases, with 16 bases spanning the gap. The germline gives CDR1 SQVTM, CDR2 ANQGSEA. CDR3 nucleotide sequence: TGCAGCGTTGGGACTCCGGAGGTAGTTGGCTACACCTTC. Translation: CSVGTPEVVGYTF. Looking up the rest from reference TRBV29-1 and TRBJ1-2 gives the full variable domain: SAVISQKPSRDICQRGTSLTIQCQVDSQVTMMFWYRQQPGQSLTLIATANQGSEATYESGFVIDKFPISRPNLTFSTLTVSNMSPEDSSIYLCSVGTPEVVGYTFGSGTRLTVV.

This clone was seen only a few times. The chain is built from TRBV27 and TRBJ1-4; no clear D gene. The length of the CDR3 is 14 residues. Germline V gene data show CDR1 as MNHEY and CDR2 as SMNVEV (reference sequence). V lost 3 bases to trimming and J lost 0 bases, with 5 bases between them. CDR3 nucleotides: TGTGCCAGCAGTTTCTGGGCAACTAATGAAAAACTGTTTTTT. Encoded protein: CASSFWATNEKLFF.

This rearrangement joins TRBV6-1 to TRBJ1-1; 7 bases are a match to TRBD1. The CDR3 runs to 13 residues. CDR1 is MNHNS and CDR2 is SASEGT in the germline V gene. V lost 7 bases and J lost 4; bases outside the gene matches: 6. CDR3 sequence reads: CASTTQGLTEAFF. In DNA, the CDR3 is TGTGCCAGCACTACACAGGGGCTCACTGAAGCTTTCTTT.